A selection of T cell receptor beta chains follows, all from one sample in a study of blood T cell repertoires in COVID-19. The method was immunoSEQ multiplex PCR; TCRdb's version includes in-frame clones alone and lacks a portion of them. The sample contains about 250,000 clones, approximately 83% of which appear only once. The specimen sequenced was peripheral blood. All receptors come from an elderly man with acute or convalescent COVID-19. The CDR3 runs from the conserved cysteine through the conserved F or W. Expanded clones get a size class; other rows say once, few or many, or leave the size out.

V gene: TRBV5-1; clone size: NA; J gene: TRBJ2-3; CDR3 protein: CASSLRGGDTQYF
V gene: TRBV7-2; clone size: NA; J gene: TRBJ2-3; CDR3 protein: CASSLVRSDTQYF
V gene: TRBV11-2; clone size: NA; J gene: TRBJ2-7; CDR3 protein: CASRRGQVMGYEQYF
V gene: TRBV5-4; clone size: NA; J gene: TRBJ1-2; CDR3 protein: CASSFGDRANYGYTF
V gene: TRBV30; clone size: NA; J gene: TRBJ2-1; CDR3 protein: CAWNPGQGFLQFF
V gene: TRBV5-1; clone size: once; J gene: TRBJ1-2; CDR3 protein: CASSSDPGQGPNYGYTF
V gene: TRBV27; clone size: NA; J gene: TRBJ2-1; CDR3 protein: CASTPDGTGGDEQFF
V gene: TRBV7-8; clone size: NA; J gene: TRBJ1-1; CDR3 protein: CASSFEGGYTEAFF
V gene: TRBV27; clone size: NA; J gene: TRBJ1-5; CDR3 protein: CASSLDRGSSRSNQPQHF
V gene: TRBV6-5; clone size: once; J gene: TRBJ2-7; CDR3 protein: CASSPGQFDEQYF
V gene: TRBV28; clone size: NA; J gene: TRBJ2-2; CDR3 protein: CASSPGWGHGFTGELFF
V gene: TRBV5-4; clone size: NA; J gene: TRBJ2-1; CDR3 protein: CASSSRTGMSYNEQFF
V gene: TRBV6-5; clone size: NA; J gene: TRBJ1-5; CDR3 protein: CASSSGGSGNQPQHF
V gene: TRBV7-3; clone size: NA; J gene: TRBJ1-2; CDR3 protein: CASSLFLGQGPTQGKYGYTF
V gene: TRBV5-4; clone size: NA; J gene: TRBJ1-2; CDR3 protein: CASTMDRGGNGYTF
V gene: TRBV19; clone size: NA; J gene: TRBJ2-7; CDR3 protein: CASSKHGTGAYEQYF
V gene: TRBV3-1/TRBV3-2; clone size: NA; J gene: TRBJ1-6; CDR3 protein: CASSRRENNSPLHF
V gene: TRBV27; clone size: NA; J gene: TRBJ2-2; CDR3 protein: CASSPLGLAGGPTGELFF
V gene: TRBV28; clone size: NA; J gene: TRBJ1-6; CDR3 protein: CASKEGTVSYSPLHF
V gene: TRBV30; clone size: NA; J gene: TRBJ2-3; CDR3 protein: CAWSQADTQYF
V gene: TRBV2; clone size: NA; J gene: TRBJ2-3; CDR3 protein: CASDSSTDTQYF
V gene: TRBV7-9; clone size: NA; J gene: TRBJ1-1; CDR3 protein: CASSLGTMNTEAFF
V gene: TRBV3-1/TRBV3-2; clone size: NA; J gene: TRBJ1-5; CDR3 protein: CASSPHLSIVKMPQHF
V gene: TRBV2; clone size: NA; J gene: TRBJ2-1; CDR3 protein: CASSVQLQGANEQFF
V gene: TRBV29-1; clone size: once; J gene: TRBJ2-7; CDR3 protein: CSATTGGYEQYF
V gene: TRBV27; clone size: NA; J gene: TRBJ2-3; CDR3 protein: CASSLYWDRGTDTQYF
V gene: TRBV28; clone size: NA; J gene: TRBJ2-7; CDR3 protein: CASSLGGHAQAYEQYF
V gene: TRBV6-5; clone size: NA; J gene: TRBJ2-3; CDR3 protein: CASKNRGLTDTQYF
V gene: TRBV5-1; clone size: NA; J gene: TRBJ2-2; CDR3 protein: CASSLELAETGELFF
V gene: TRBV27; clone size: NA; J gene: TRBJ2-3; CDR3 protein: CASSRWTGGKTDTQYF
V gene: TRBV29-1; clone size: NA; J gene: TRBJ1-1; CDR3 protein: CSVGGGPDTEAFF
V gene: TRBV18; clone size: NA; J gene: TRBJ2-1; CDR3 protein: CASSPFLYSYNEQFF
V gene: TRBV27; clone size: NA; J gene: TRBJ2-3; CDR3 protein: CASSRGPLSTDTQYF
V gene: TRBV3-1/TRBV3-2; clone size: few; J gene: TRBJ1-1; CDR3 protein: CASSHGQAITEAFF
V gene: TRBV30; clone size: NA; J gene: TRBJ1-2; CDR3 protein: CAWSLQGDYGYTF
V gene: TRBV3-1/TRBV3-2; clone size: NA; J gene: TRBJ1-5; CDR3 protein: CASSQWDRGNQPQHF
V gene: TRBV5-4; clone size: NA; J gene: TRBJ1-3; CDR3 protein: CASSLGRRGNTIYF
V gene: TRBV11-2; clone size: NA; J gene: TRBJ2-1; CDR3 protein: CASRGGLSSYNEQFF
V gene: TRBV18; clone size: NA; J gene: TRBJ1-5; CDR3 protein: CASSASGGNQPQHF
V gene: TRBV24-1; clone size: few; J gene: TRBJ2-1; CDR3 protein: CATSDPWSTGNSYNEQFF
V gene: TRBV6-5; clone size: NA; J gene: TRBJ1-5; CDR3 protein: CASSLRVWGNQPQHF